One sample yielded the 9 T cell receptor beta chains listed below, sequenced in a study of CD8+CD57+ T cells in acquired aplastic anemia. Investigators profiled TCR beta VDJ and CDR3 from genomic DNA template. From the reads, TCRdb called clonotypes with MiXCR, one entry per CDR3 protein. The sample shows fewer than 250,000 distinct CDR3 sequences, roughly half of them seen only once. Sequenced sample: sorted CD4+, CD8+, or CD8+CD57+ T cells (not recorded which) from PBMCs. These receptors came from a human donor in good health, serving as a control.

V and J are TRBV5-1 and TRBJ2-1; TRBD2 matches 7 bases. This CDR3 comprises 15 residues. CDR1 and CDR2 from the germline V gene are SGHRS and YFSETQ. V shed 3 bases and J 4 bases; nucleotides not matched to a gene: 7. DNA for the CDR3: TGCGCCAGCAGCTCCGGGGCGGGAGAATACAATGAGCAGTTCTTC. Encoded protein: CASSSGAGEYNEQFF.

In its sample, this clonotype was seen a few times. This chain links TRBV24-1 with TRBJ1-2; D unresolved. CDR3 size: 15 residues. With 0 bases removed from V and 3 bases from J, the gap between germline ends came to 10 bases. Germline CDR1 reads KGHDR; CDR2 reads SFDVKD. For the CDR3, the DNA is TGTGCCACCAGTGATTTGGGGTCTACTTACTATGGCTACACCTTC. Its protein product is CATSDLGSTYYGYTF.

The chain joins TRBV7-6 to TRBJ1-5; unclear D gene. V was pared by 1 base and J by 0 bases, with 10 bases between. CDR3 size: 16 residues. Germline V gene lookup returns CDR1 SGHVS and CDR2 FNYEAQ. CDR3 in amino acids: CASSLGAGGSNQPQHF. For the CDR3, the DNA is TGTGCCAGCAGCTTAGGGGCAGGAGGTAGCAATCAGCCCCAGCATTTT.

In this sample, this clonotype turned up a few times. The genes are TRBV18 and TRBJ2-5; D is undetermined. The ends were cut back, 3 bases at V and 0 bases at J, with 17 bases in the middle. This CDR3 has 17 amino acids. The germline V gene has CDR1 KGHSH and CDR2 LQKENI. The CDR3 nucleotides are TGTGCCAGCTCACCTCTCATCCTAGTAGGCCACCAAGAGACCCAGTACTTC. This translates into CASSPLILVGHQETQYF.

Details on this clonotype: A much larger clone lies one base from this, so it may be a read error. This sequence joins TRBV4-1 and TRBJ1-5, with 7 bases identical to TRBD1. Germline V gene lookup returns CDR1 MGHRA and CDR2 YSYEKL. V was pared by 0 bases and J by 5 bases, with 7 bases of the junction left unmatched. CDR3 length: 16 amino acids. This CDR3 reads CASSQDGGQLHQPQHF. The CDR3 bases are TGCGCCAGCAGCCAAGATGGGGGACAGTTACATCAGCCCCAGCATTTT.

In the case of this clonotype: A read error is likely, as this CDR3 ends without the conserved phenylalanine or tryptophan. It is unclear where the CDR3 begins or ends on the DNA, so no DNA is shown, and the CDR3 is as TCRdb lists it. The V and J genes are TRBV10-3 and TRBJ1-6; whether TRBD1, the table's D call, matches the DNA was not checked. The CDR3 is made up of 8 amino acids, end residues included. Germline V gene lookup returns CDR1 ENHRY and CDR2 SYGVKD. CDR3 protein: CASSRGTG.

Details on this clonotype: This CDR3 fails to terminate in the conserved phenylalanine or tryptophan, so it likely reflects a read error. This sequence joins TRBV7-9 and TRBJ2-3; D not resolved. Germline loops: CDR1 SEHNR, CDR2 FQNEAQ (reference sequence). CDR3 length equals 12 residues. The CDR3 loop reads CASSQISDTQYL. CDR3 nucleotides: TGTGCTAGCAGCCAGATCTCAGATACGCAGTATTTG.

This clonotype occurred a few times. The chain combines TRBV2 with TRBJ2-5; D is possibly TRBD2 (5 bases). The CDR3 runs 11 residues. V was clipped by 8 bases and J by 5 bases, with 9 bases between them. The germline V gene encodes CDR1 SNHLY and CDR2 FYNNEI. CDR3 in amino acids: CASPREETQYF. CDR3 nucleotide sequence: TGTGCCAGCCCGAGGGAGGAGACCCAGTACTTC.

This clonotype was seen repeatedly, ten times or more. The chain links TRBV5-1 to TRBJ2-7; possibly TRBD1 for D (5 bases). V lost 0 bases and J 8 bases, leaving 18 bases between the germline ends. Germline V gives CDR1 SGHRS, CDR2 YFSETQ. The CDR3 extends over 15 amino acids. The CDR3: CASSLEPVTVEQQYF. CDR3 nucleotides: TGCGCCAGCAGCTTGGAACCGGTGACAGTGGAACAGCAGTACTTC.